This is a list of T cell receptor beta chains from one sample in a study of blood T cell repertoires in COVID-19. The table came from immunoSEQ multiplex PCR; TCRdb's copy has only in-frame clones and leaves some out. The table lists over 300,000 clones, 75% to 90% of them singletons. The specimen was PBMCs or T cells enriched from blood (not recorded which). The source is a woman in her 40s who had recovered from COVID-19. Each CDR3 is given with its conserved first and last residue. A D gene is named only where the DNA matches it firmly.

>TRBD2|TRBV2|TRBJ2-1
CASSERGAERTSGVRQFF
>.|TRBV5-1|TRBJ1-1
CASSLVRAANTEAFF
>TRBD1|TRBV7-2|TRBJ1-1
CASSPQGATVNTEAFF
>.|TRBV18|TRBJ1-5
CASSPGGDQPQHF
>.|TRBV11-3|TRBJ2-1
CASSLVFRVGEQFF
>.|TRBV2|TRBJ2-7
CASSSEASEQYF
>TRBD1|TRBV28|TRBJ1-4
CALGQGAVKLFF
>.|TRBV19|TRBJ2-4
CASSIDLGSSAIQYF
>.|TRBV18|TRBJ1-5
CASSSAGGDQPQHF
>TRBD1|TRBV5-8|TRBJ2-1
CASSFVTGFSSSYNEQFF
>.|TRBV11-2|TRBJ2-2
CASARGGELFF
>TRBD1|TRBV24-1|TRBJ1-2
CATSDRGTGGSGYTF
>.|TRBV6-5|TRBJ2-2
CASSTGQNTGELFF
>.|TRBV7-3|TRBJ2-1
CASSPRERSSYNEQFF
>.|TRBV2|TRBJ2-4
CASRSRGGKNIQYF
>TRBD1|TRBV15|TRBJ2-1
CATSRDMQGADEQFF
>.|TRBV6-5|TRBJ1-1
CASSTRGNTEAFF
>TRBD1|TRBV2|TRBJ2-5
CASRADRGLETQYF
>.|TRBV9|TRBJ2-2
CASSVVGVAGELFF
>.|TRBV10-1|TRBJ1-5
CASSAGRGNQPQHF
>.|TRBV27|TRBJ2-2
CASLRNTGELFF
>TRBD1|TRBV7-9|TRBJ2-7
CASSLEGQVSYEQYF
>.|TRBV10-1|TRBJ2-1
CASSESGGSSYNEQFF
>.|TRBV27|TRBJ1-6
CASSPQAYNSPLHF
>TRBD2|TRBV30|TRBJ2-7
CAWSRGLAGLESYEQYF
>TRBD1|TRBV7-2|TRBJ1-5
CASSLERQGSQPQHF
>.|TRBV6-2/TRBV6-3|TRBJ1-5
CASSYLGVRQPQHF
>TRBD1|TRBV29-1|TRBJ2-7
CSVLTGISYEQYF
>.|TRBV19|TRBJ2-5
CASSIGRETTQYF
>.|TRBV6-2/TRBV6-3|TRBJ1-3
CASSYPQASGGNTIYF
>TRBD2|TRBV11-3|TRBJ2-1
CASSAGVYNEQFF
>TRBD1|TRBV7-2|TRBJ1-1
CASSQTGVDTEAFF
>.|TRBV29-1|TRBJ2-1
CSVEGGTDSYNEQFF
>.|TRBV5-1|TRBJ2-7
CASSLLPGASYEQYF
>TRBD1|TRBV6-4|TRBJ1-1
CASTPDRAKNTEAFF
>.|TRBV6-6|TRBJ2-3
CASSPRTPGVLGTDTQYF
>TRBD1|TRBV5-1|TRBJ2-3
CASGQTGGHSTDTQYF
>.|TRBV27|TRBJ2-6
CATQRLSSGANVLTF
>TRBD1|TRBV7-2|TRBJ1-2
CASSLDPGTDHGYTF
>.|TRBV4-1|TRBJ2-1
CASSPDSNNEQFF
>TRBD2|TRBV10-3|TRBJ2-7
CVISAGTSGTYEQYF
>TRBD1|TRBV11-3|TRBJ1-2
CASSLQGQGASYTF
>.|TRBV29-1|TRBJ1-5
CSVVGAANQPQHF
>.|TRBV3-1/TRBV3-2|TRBJ2-2
CASSQVSWGVSGTGELFF
>.|TRBV30|TRBJ2-5
CAWAQETQYF
>.|TRBV6-5|TRBJ2-7
CAGGTVRTGEQYF
>.|TRBV11-3|TRBJ2-3
CASSQRSEYGTDTQYF
>.|TRBV3-1/TRBV3-2|TRBJ2-1
CASSPLPNNNEQFF
>TRBD1|TRBV9|TRBJ2-5
CASSGFRQGLGTQYF
>TRBD1|TRBV24-1|TRBJ2-7
CATSDPGTGGVYEQYF
>TRBD1|TRBV10-3|TRBJ1-3
CAIRGGQALSGNTIYF
>.|TRBV5-1|TRBJ2-7
CASSLDRDAYEQYF